The rows below give T cell receptor beta chains drawn from one sample of a study of OX40 agonist ivuxolimab in advanced cancers. The data were produced by immunoSEQ multiplex PCR, yet TCRdb's version contains in-frame clones alone and is incomplete. In the table there are about 17,000 clones, approximately 82% of which are singletons. The starting material was CD4+ or CD8+ T cells sorted from blood, obtained in a trial of the OX40 agonist ivuxolimab. The receptors were gathered from an adult with an advanced solid tumor such as melanoma, head and neck, liver or kidney cancer. The CDR3 runs from the conserved cysteine through the conserved F or W. The D gene is left open where the match is weak. Not every row has a clone size; where given, it reads once, few, many or a size class.

TRBV5-1	NA	NA	TRBJ2-7	TGCGCCAGCAGCTTGGTAGGCAACGAGCAGTACTTC	CASSLVGNEQYF
TRBV4-1	NA	TRBD1	TRBJ2-4	TGCGCCAGCAGCCAATGGGACAGGGGGGACATTCAGTACTTC	CASSQWDRGDIQYF
TRBV2	NA	NA	TRBJ2-5	TGTGCCAGCAGTGACGGGCAGCAAGAGACCCAGTACTTC	CASSDGQQETQYF
TRBV28	NA	TRBD1	TRBJ2-7	TGTGCCAGCAGTGCACCGGGACAGGATGTTTACGAGCAGTACTTC	CASSAPGQDVYEQYF
TRBV6-5	NA	TRBD1	TRBJ2-7	TGTGCCAGCAGTTACTCGTTTGCGACAGGGGGCGACGAGCAGTACTTC	CASSYSFATGGDEQYF
TRBV27	NA	TRBD2	TRBJ2-1	TGTGCCAGCAGTCCCCCCCCGGGACTAGCGTTCCATGACTCCTACAATGAGCAGTTCTTC	CASSPPPGLAFHDSYNEQFF
TRBV19	few	TRBD1	TRBJ1-1	TGTGCCAGTAGGGTTCCGGGACAGGCTGCTGCAGCTTTCTTT	CASRVPGQAAAAFF
TRBV9	NA	NA	TRBJ2-2	TGTGCCAGCAGCGTACCCAAGTCAGGGGTCCACACCGGGGAGCTGTTTTTT	CASSVPKSGVHTGELFF
TRBV7-3	NA	NA	TRBJ2-1	TGTGCCAGCAGCTTAACCGTGGGGGAGTTCTACAATGAGCAGTTCTTC	CASSLTVGEFYNEQFF
TRBV5-5	once	NA	TRBJ2-2	TGTGCCAGCAGCTTCACAGTTCTGGGGGACGGGGAGCTGTTTTTT	CASSFTVLGDGELFF
TRBV7-9	NA	NA	TRBJ2-1	TGTGCCAGCAGCTTGGGGTCTGAGCAGTTCTTC	CASSLGSEQFF
TRBV7-9	NA	TRBD2	TRBJ2-7	TGTGCCAGCAGCTTTAGCGGGAGACCATACGAGCAGTACTTC	CASSFSGRPYEQYF
TRBV4-3	once	NA	TRBJ2-2	TGCGCCAGCAGCCAAGATACAGGGATCTCTACCGGGGAGCTGTTTTTT	CASSQDTGISTGELFF
TRBV2	NA	NA	TRBJ2-7	TGTGCCAGCAGTGAAATGGGACAAATCTGGGAGCAGTACTTC	CASSEMGQIWEQYF
TRBV27	NA	NA	TRBJ2-7	TGTGCCAGCAGTTTAGCCCCTCAGTGGATACCGGAGTACGAGCAGTACTTC	CASSLAPQWIPEYEQYF
TRBV11-2	NA	NA	TRBJ2-2	TGTGCCAGCAGAGGCGGGCGGGATCCCGCCGGGGAGCTGTTTTTT	CASRGGRDPAGELFF
TRBV9	NA	NA	TRBJ1-4	TGTGCCAGCAGCCGGGGACTAAATGAAAAACTGTTTTTT	CASSRGLNEKLFF
TRBV9	NA	NA	TRBJ2-1	TGTGCCAGCAGCGTACCAGGGGAGCAGCTTACCCCCTCCTACAATGAGCAGTTCTTC	CASSVPGEQLTPSYNEQFF
TRBV6-9	NA	NA	TRBJ1-1	TGTGCCAGCAGTTACTCGAAGGGCACTGAAGCTTTCTTT	CASSYSKGTEAFF
TRBV6-6	NA	NA	TRBJ2-7	TGTGCCAGCAGTTACTCTAACAGAGAGGGCTACGAGCAGTACTTC	CASSYSNREGYEQYF
TRBV4-1	NA	TRBD1	TRBJ1-1	TGCGCCAGCAGCCTAACAGGGGTCGGGGCTGAAGCTTTCTTT	CASSLTGVGAEAFF
TRBV29-1	NA	TRBD1	TRBJ1-4	TGCAGCGCTTCGACAGGGGAGGATGAAAAACTGTTTTTT	CSASTGEDEKLFF
TRBV7-9	once	TRBD2	TRBJ2-7	TGTGCCAGCAGCCGAACTAGCGGGAGCTCCTACGAGCAGTACTTC	CASSRTSGSSYEQYF
TRBV27	medium-sized	NA	TRBJ1-3	TGTGCCAGCAGCATTCGACCCGAGGGTCCCATATATTTT	CASSIRPEGPIYF
TRBV9	NA	NA	TRBJ2-7	TGTGCCAGCAGCGTAGAAGACAGGACCTACGAGCAGTACTTC	CASSVEDRTYEQYF
TRBV5-5	once	NA	TRBJ2-1	TGTGCCAGCGGGGTGGGGGATGAGCAGTTCTTC	CASGVGDEQFF
TRBV13	NA	TRBD2	TRBJ2-3	TGTGCCAGCAGCTTACTCCTAGCGGAGGAGTGGACAGATACGCAGTATTTT	CASSLLLAEEWTDTQYF
TRBV19	NA	TRBD2	TRBJ2-2	TGTGCCAGTAGTGGACTAGCGGGGCAATCAGCGAACACCGGGGAGCTGTTTTTT	CASSGLAGQSANTGELFF
TRBV12-5	NA	NA	TRBJ1-2	TGTGCTAGTGGTTTATCGGGGGTCTATGGCTACACCTTC	CASGLSGVYGYTF
TRBV28	NA	NA	TRBJ2-7	TGTGCCAGCAGTGGGATCTTAGCCTACGAGCAGTACTTC	CASSGILAYEQYF
TRBV21-1	few	NA	TRBJ2-7	TGTGCCAGCAGCAAAACTTACAGCTCCTACGAGCAGTACTTC	CASSKTYSSYEQYF
TRBV29-1	NA	NA	TRBJ2-7	TGCAGCGTTGAAGAGCAGGGCTCCTACGAGCAGTACTTC	CSVEEQGSYEQYF
TRBV4-2	NA	NA	TRBJ1-4	TGTGCCAGCAGCCAGTACAGGGTTGCTAATGAAAAACTGTTTTTT	CASSQYRVANEKLFF
TRBV4-2	NA	TRBD1	TRBJ2-4	TGTGCCAGCAGCCTGGACAGGGCCATTCAGTACTTC	CASSLDRAIQYF
TRBV6-1	NA	NA	TRBJ2-2	TGTGCCAGCAGCATGACCACCGGGGAGCTGTTTTTT	CASSMTTGELFF
TRBV7-9	NA	TRBD2	TRBJ2-7	TGTGCCAGCGGCGTAGGGACTAGCGGGATTTTCGGGCAGTACTTC	CASGVGTSGIFGQYF
TRBV29-1	once	TRBD2	TRBJ2-1	TGCAGCGCTATCGGGGGGGACTCCTACAATGAGCAGTTCTTC	CSAIGGDSYNEQFF
TRBV11-2	NA	NA	TRBJ2-5	TGTGCCAGCAGCTTAAGAGAGACCCAGTACTTC	CASSLRETQYF
TRBV4-1	NA	TRBD2	TRBJ2-7	TGCGCCAGCAGCCACATGGGACTAGCGGGAAGCTACGAGCAGTACTTC	CASSHMGLAGSYEQYF